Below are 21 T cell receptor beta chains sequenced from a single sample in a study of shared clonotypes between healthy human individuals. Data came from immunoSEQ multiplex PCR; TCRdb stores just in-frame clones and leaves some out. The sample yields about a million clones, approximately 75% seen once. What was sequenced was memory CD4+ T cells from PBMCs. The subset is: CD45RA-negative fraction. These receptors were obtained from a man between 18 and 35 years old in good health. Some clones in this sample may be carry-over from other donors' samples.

CDR3 sequence reads: CASSPVSGVQETQYF. CDR3 DNA sequence: TGTGCCAGCTCACCGGTAAGTGGAGTCCAAGAGACCCAGTACTTC. This chain uses TRBV18 with TRBJ2-5; the D is unclear. The CDR3 consists of 15 residues. V was pared by 3 bases and J by 1 base, with 12 bases between. Germline values: CDR1 KGHSH, CDR2 LQKENI.

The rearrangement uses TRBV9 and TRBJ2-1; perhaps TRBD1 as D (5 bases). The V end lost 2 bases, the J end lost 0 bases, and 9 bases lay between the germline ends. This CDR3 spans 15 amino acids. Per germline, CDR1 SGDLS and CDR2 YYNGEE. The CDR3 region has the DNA TGTGCCAGCAGCGTGACAGTGAGCTCCTACAATGAGCAGTTCTTC. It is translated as CASSVTVSSYNEQFF.

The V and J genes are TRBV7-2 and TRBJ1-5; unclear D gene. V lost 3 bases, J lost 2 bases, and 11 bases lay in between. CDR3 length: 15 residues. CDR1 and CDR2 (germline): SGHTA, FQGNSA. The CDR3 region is CASSLSGRGNQPQHF. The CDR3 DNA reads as TGTGCCAGCAGCTTGAGTGGACGAGGCAATCAGCCCCAGCATTTT.

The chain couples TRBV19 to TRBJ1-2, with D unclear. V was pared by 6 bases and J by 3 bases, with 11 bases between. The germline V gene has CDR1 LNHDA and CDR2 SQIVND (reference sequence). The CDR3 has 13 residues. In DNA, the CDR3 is TGTGCCAGTAGCCCGCGTTGGGACTATGGCTACACCTTC. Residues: CASSPRWDYGYTF.

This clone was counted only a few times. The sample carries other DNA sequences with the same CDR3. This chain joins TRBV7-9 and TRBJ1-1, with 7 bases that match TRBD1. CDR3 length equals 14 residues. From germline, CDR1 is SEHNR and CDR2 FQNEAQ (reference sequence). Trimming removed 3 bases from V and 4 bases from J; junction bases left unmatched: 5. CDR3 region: CASSFPPGGTEAFF. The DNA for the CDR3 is TGTGCCAGCAGCTTTCCCCCAGGGGGCACTGAAGCTTTCTTT.

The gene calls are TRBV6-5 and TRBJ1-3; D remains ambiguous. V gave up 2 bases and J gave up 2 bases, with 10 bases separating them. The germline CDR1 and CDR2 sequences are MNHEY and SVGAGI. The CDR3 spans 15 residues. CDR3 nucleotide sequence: TGTGCCAGCAGTTACGACCCAGGAACTGGAAACACCATATATTTT. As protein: CASSYDPGTGNTIYF.

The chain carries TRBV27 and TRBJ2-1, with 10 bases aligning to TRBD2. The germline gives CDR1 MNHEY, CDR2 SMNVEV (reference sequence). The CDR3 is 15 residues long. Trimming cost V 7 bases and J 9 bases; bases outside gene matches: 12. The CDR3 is CASKQGLAGVGEQFF. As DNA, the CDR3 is TGTGCCAGCAAACAGGGGCTAGCGGGAGTCGGTGAGCAGTTCTTC.

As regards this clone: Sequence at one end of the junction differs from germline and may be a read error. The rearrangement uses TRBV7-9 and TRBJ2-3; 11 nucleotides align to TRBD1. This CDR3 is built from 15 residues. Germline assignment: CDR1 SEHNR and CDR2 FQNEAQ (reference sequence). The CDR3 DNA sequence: TGTGCCAGCACCTTAGGGACAGGGGGGTTGGATACGCAGTATTTT. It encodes CASTLGTGGLDTQYF. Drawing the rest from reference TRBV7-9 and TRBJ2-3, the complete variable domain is DTGVSQNPRHKITKRGQNVTFRCDPISEHNRLYWYRQTLGQGPEFLTYFQNEAQLEKSRLLSDRFSAERPKGSFSTLEIQRTEQGDSAMYLCASTLGTGGLDTQYFGPGTRLTVL.

CDR3 loop: CASSHLAGYEQYF. The CDR3 bases are TGTGCCAGCAGCCACCTAGCGGGCTACGAGCAGTACTTC. The chain combines TRBV13 with TRBJ2-7; TRBD2 agrees at 8 bases. Looked up from germline, CDR1 is PRHDT and CDR2 is FYEKMQ (reference sequence). V lost 5 bases and J lost 3; bases outside the gene matches: 3. The CDR3 loop spans 13 amino acids.

CDR3 DNA: TGTGCCAGCAGCAGGGATCGTCGGGGGAATCAGCCCCAGCATTTT. This codes for CASSRDRRGNQPQHF. The chain uses TRBV21-1 and TRBJ1-5. TRBV21-1 is designated a pseudogene. CDR3 length: 15 amino acids.

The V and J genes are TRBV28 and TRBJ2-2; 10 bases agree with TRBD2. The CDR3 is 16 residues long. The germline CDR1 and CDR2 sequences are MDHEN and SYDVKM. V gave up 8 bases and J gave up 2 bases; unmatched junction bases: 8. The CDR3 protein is CASSPSGRANTGELFF. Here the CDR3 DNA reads TGTGCCAGCTCCCCGAGCGGGAGGGCCAACACCGGGGAGCTGTTTTTT.

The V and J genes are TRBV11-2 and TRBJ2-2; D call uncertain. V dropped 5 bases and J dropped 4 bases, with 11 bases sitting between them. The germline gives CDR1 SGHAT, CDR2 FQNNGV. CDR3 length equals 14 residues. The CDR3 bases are TGTGCCAGCAGCCAACCGCCGGGCACCGGGGAGCTGTTTTTT. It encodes CASSQPPGTGELFF.

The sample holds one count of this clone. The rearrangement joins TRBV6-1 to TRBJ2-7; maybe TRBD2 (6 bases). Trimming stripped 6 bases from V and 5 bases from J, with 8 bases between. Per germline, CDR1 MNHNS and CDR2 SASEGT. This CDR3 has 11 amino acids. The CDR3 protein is CASRERDEQYF. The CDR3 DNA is TGTGCCAGCAGGGAGCGGGACGAGCAGTACTTC.

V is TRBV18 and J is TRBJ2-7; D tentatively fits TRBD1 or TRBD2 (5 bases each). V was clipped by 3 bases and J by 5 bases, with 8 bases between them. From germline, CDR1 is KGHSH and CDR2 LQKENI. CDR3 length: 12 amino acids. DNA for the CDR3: TGTGCCAGCTCACCGGGGACGGACGAGCAGTACTTC. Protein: CASSPGTDEQYF.

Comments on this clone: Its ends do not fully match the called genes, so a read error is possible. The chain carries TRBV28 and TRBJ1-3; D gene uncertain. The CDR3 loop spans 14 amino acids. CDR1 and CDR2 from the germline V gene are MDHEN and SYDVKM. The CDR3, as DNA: TGTGCCAGCGGTTTACCGAGCTCTGGAAACACCATATATTTT. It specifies CASGLPSSGNTIYF.

CDR3 loop: CASSTGREIEGYTF. Here the CDR3 DNA reads TGTGCCAGCAGCACGGGGCGCGAAATCGAGGGCTACACCTTC. The V gene is TRBV5-4, the J gene TRBJ1-2; a weak D match, TRBD1 (5 bases). V shed 4 bases and J shed 8 bases, with 18 bases lying between them. This CDR3 comprises 14 residues. Looked up from germline, CDR1 is SGHNT and CDR2 is YYREEE (reference sequence).

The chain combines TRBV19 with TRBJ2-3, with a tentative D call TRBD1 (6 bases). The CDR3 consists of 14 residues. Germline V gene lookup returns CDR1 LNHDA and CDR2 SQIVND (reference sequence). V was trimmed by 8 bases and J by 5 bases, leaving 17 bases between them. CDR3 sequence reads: CASALRGEVDTQYF. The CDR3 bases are TGTGCCAGTGCGCTCAGGGGAGAGGTAGATACGCAGTATTTT. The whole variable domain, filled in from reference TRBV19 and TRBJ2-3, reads DGGITQSPKYLFRKEGQNVTLSCEQNLNHDAMYWYRQDPGQGLRLIYYSQIVNDFQKGDIAEGYSVSREKKESFPLTVTSAQKNPTAFYLCASALRGEVDTQYFGPGTRLTVL.

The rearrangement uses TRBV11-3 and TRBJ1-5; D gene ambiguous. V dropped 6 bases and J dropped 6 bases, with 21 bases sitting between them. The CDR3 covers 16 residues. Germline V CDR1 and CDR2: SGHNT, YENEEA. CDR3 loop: CASSSLRIGLVQPQHF. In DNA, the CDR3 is TGTGCCAGCAGTTCCCTGAGAATAGGGCTGGTTCAGCCCCAGCATTTT.

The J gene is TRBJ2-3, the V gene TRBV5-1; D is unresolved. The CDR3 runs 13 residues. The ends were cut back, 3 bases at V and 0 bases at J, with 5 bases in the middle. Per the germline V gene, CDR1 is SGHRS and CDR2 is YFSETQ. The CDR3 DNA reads TGCGCCAGCAGCTATTCTAGCACAGATACGCAGTATTTT. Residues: CASSYSSTDTQYF.

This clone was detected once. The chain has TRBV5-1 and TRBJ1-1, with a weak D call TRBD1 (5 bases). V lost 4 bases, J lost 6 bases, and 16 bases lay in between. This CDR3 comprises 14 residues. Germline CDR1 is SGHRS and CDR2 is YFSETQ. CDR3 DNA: TGCGCCAGCAGCGTCCACCCAGGGACCCCTGAAGCTTTCTTT. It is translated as CASSVHPGTPEAFF.

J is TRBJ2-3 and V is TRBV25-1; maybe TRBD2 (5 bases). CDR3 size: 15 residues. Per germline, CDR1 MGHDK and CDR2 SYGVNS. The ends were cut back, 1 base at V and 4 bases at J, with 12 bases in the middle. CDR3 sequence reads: CASSEFRGGADTQYF. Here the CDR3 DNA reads TGTGCCAGCAGTGAATTTCGGGGTGGGGCAGATACGCAGTATTTT.